The 31 T cell receptor beta chains listed next were all sequenced from one sample in a study of blood T cell repertoires in COVID-19. Libraries were prepared by immunoSEQ multiplex PCR; TCRdb keeps only in-frame clonotypes and omits some of them. The repertoire holds 300,000 to 400,000 clones, about 92% seen once, with roughly 2.5% in the top ten. The specimen was PBMCs or T cells enriched from blood (not recorded which). The receptors come from a man aged 60-69 years who had recovered from COVID-19.

This clone turned up a few times. The chain has TRBV7-2 and TRBJ2-7; D remains unclear. CDR3 length equals 12 residues. The germline V and J ends were trimmed by 2 bases and 3 bases, with 5 bases remaining between them. Per germline, CDR1 SGHTA and CDR2 FQGNSA. CDR3 coding DNA: TGTGCCAGCAGCTTAAACGGCTACGAGCAGTACTTC. Protein: CASSLNGYEQYF. The variable domain in full, with the rest retrieved from reference TRBV7-2 and TRBJ2-7, is GAGVSQSPSNKVTEKGKDVELRCDPISGHTALYWYRQSLGQGLEFLIYFQGNSAPDKSGLPSDRFSAERTGGSVSTLTIQRTQQEDSAVYLCASSLNGYEQYFGPGTRLTVT.

The gene calls are TRBV7-2 and TRBJ2-1, with TRBD2 matching 8 bases. Per the germline V gene, CDR1 is SGHTA and CDR2 is FQGNSA. The CDR3 is 13 amino acids. V was pared by 4 bases and J by 9 bases, with 5 bases of the junction left unmatched. CDR3 sequence reads: CASSSVGGVEQFF. The CDR3 coding sequence is TGTGCCAGCAGCTCGGTCGGGGGGGTTGAGCAGTTCTTC.

The rearrangement uses TRBV27 and TRBJ2-7; TRBD1 aligns across 7 bases. Germline values: CDR1 MNHEY, CDR2 SMNVEV (reference sequence). Germline trimming cut 7 bases from V and 7 bases from J; bases unmatched to any gene: 19. The CDR3 runs 16 residues. Here the CDR3 DNA reads TGTGCCAGCAAAAAGGCTGTAGGGACAGAGGATTGGGAGCAGTACTTC. Translated: CASKKAVGTEDWEQYF.

The rearrangement uses TRBV5-6 and TRBJ2-5; 8 positions agree with TRBD1. Losses at the gene ends were 3 bases for V and 5 bases for J; bases not matched to a gene: 18. The CDR3 is 18 residues long. CDR1 and CDR2 from the germline V gene are SGHDT and YYEEEE. CDR3 sequence (DNA): TGTGCCAGCAGCTACCGCCTGACTGGGACAGGTGGAGGGGAGACCCAGTACTTC. It specifies CASSYRLTGTGGGETQYF.

V usage is TRBV7-3 and J usage is TRBJ1-1, with D unresolved. CDR3 size: 13 residues. V was shortened by 4 bases and J by 0 bases, with 6 bases between the two germline ends. The germline CDR1 and CDR2 sequences are SGHTA and FQGTGA. The CDR3 bases are TGTGCCAGCAGCTCCGCTATGAACACTGAAGCTTTCTTT. It translates to CASSSAMNTEAFF. The full variable domain, in which reference TRBV7-3 and TRBJ1-1 provide the parts outside the CDR3, is GAGVSQTPSNKVTEKGKYVELRCDPISGHTALYWYRQSLGQGPEFLIYFQGTGAADDSGLPNDRFFAVRPEGSVSTLKIQRTERGDSAVYLCASSSAMNTEAFFGQGTRLTVV.

V and J are TRBV28 and TRBJ1-6; 7 bases match TRBD1. The junction had 2 bases not matched to a gene; V was cut back by 2 bases and J by 16 bases. CDR3 length equals 11 residues. The germline CDR1 and CDR2 sequences are MDHEN and SYDVKM. The CDR3: CASSLRGRLHF. The CDR3, as DNA: TGTGCCAGCAGTTTAAGGGGGCGACTCCACTTT.

The DNA of the CDR3 is TGTGCCAGCAGTCACAGGGGATGGAATTCACCCCTCCACTTT. Its protein is CASSHRGWNSPLHF. This chain links TRBV11-2 with TRBJ1-6, with 7 bases matching TRBD1. The CDR3 extends over 14 amino acids. Germline lookup yields CDR1 SGHAT and CDR2 FQNNGV. J lost 7 bases, V lost 6 bases, and 6 bases had no gene match.

The rearrangement joins TRBV2 to TRBJ1-2; D is unclear. Germline V gene lookup returns CDR1 SNHLY and CDR2 FYNNEI. This CDR3 is 13 amino acids long. V was trimmed by 4 bases and J by 2 bases, leaving 8 bases between them. The CDR3: CASSAIGNYGYTF. In DNA form, the CDR3 reads TGTGCCAGCAGTGCCATCGGGAACTATGGCTACACCTTC.

In DNA, the CDR3 is TGTGCCAGCAGCTTAGGGTACAGGGGCAGGGATGAGCAGTTCTTC. The encoded protein is CASSLGYRGRDEQFF. The V and J genes are TRBV7-2 and TRBJ2-1; 7 bases fit TRBD1. Germline V gives CDR1 SGHTA, CDR2 FQGNSA. J lost 8 bases, V lost 1 base, and 8 bases had no gene match. The CDR3 length is 15 residues. Full variable domain (outside the CDR3, taken from reference TRBV7-2 and TRBJ2-1): GAGVSQSPSNKVTEKGKDVELRCDPISGHTALYWYRQSLGQGLEFLIYFQGNSAPDKSGLPSDRFSAERTGGSVSTLTIQRTQQEDSAVYLCASSLGYRGRDEQFFGPGTRLTVL.

This clone was detected only a few times. CDR3 loop: CASAEQGNSPLHF. CDR3 DNA sequence: TGTGCCAGCGCCGAACAGGGCAATTCACCCCTCCACTTT. The chain uses TRBV7-9 and TRBJ1-6; possible D gene TRBD1, 6 bases. The CDR3 has 13 amino acids. V lost 8 bases and J lost 7, with 12 bases in between. Germline-derived CDR1 and CDR2 are SEHNR and FQNEAQ (reference sequence).

The genes are TRBV7-9 and TRBJ2-5, with 8 bases that match TRBD2. Germline CDR1 reads SEHNR; CDR2 reads FQNEAQ (reference sequence). The CDR3 spans 16 residues. V lost 5 bases to trimming and J lost 5 bases; unmatched junction nucleotides: 13. CDR3 in amino acids: CASSTIRPQREETQYF. CDR3 DNA sequence: TGTGCCAGCAGCACAATCCGACCGCAGCGGGAGGAGACCCAGTACTTC.

This rearrangement joins TRBV7-9 to TRBJ2-7; maybe TRBD1 (5 bases). The CDR3 has 14 amino acids. Germline CDR1 and CDR2: SEHNR and FQNEAQ (reference sequence). The V end lost 1 base, the J end lost 2 bases, and 9 bases lay between the germline ends. As DNA, the CDR3 is TGTGCCAGCAGCTTAGAAAGGGGCCCCTACGAGCAGTACTTC. Amino acids: CASSLERGPYEQYF.

This clone appeared a single time. The V call is TRBV4-2, the J call TRBJ1-1; the D is unclear. The CDR3 sequence is 16 residues long. The germline V gene has CDR1 LGHNA and CDR2 YNFKEQ. Trimming took off 1 base at V and 0 bases at J, with 12 bases between the two ends. DNA of the CDR3: TGTGCCAGCAGCCAAGGAGGGCGCCGAATGAACACTGAAGCTTTCTTT. This codes for CASSQGGRRMNTEAFF.

The CDR3 region is CASSLPGDYNEQFF. CDR3 coding DNA: TGTGCCAGCAGCTTACCGGGGGACTACAATGAGCAGTTCTTC. The chain couples TRBV7-9 to TRBJ2-1; D perhaps matches TRBD2 (6 bases). Germline V lookup: CDR1 SEHNR, CDR2 FQNEAQ (reference sequence). Trimming shortened V by 2 bases and J by 3 bases, and 8 bases separated the two germline ends. This CDR3 contains 14 residues.

This clone was recorded once. The chain joins TRBV7-8 to TRBJ2-2; 8 bases map to TRBD1. This CDR3 has 19 residues. After removal of 6 bases from V and 3 bases from J, the junction contained 18 bases not matched to a gene. CDR1 is SGHVS, CDR2 FQNEAQ, per germline. CDR3 DNA sequence: TGTGCCAGCAGACTTCACCAACCAGGACAGGGAATTTACACCGGGGAGCTGTTTTTT. The encoded protein is CASRLHQPGQGIYTGELFF. Full variable domain (outside the CDR3, taken from reference TRBV7-8 and TRBJ2-2): GAGVSQSPRYKVAKRGQDVALRCDPISGHVSLFWYQQALGQGPEFLTYFQNEAQLDKSGLPSDRFFAERPEGSVSTLKIQRTQQEDSAVYLCASRLHQPGQGIYTGELFFGEGSRLTVL.

The gene calls are TRBV11-3 and TRBJ2-1; 10 bases agree with TRBD2. The CDR3 has 14 amino acids. Trimming at V came to 6 bases and at J to 4 bases, leaving 3 bases not matched to a gene. From germline, CDR1 is SGHNT and CDR2 YENEEA. CDR3 amino acids: CASSFSGRYNEQFF. CDR3 in DNA: TGTGCCAGCAGTTTTAGCGGGAGGTACAATGAGCAGTTCTTC.

The genes are TRBV5-1 and TRBJ2-1; 7 nucleotides agree with TRBD1. With 7 bases clipped from V and 5 bases from J, the junction kept 12 bases outside the gene matches. The CDR3 consists of 15 residues. In germline, CDR1 is SGHRS, CDR2 YFSETQ. CDR3 residues: CASFSGTVINNEQFF. The DNA for the CDR3 is TGCGCCAGCTTCTCCGGGACAGTGATCAACAATGAGCAGTTCTTC. The complete variable domain, with remaining parts taken from reference TRBV5-1 and TRBJ2-1, reads KAGVTQTPRYLIKTRGQQVTLSCSPISGHRSVSWYQQTPGQGLQFLFEYFSETQRNKGNFPGRFSGRQFSNSRSEMNVSTLELGDSALYLCASFSGTVINNEQFFGPGTRLTVL.

This sequence joins TRBV5-4 and TRBJ2-5; D remains unclear. V lost 5 bases to trimming and J lost 0 bases, with 11 bases between them. This CDR3 comprises 14 residues. Germline CDR1 reads SGHNT; CDR2 reads YYREEE (reference sequence). CDR3 protein: CASRELQNQETQYF. CDR3 DNA: TGTGCCAGCAGAGAGTTACAGAACCAAGAGACCCAGTACTTC.

This chain connects TRBV5-8 to TRBJ1-4; 10 positions match TRBD1. Looked up from germline, CDR1 is SGHTS and CDR2 is YDEGEE. The CDR3 length is 14 residues. Trimming removed 4 bases from V and 6 bases from J; junction bases left unmatched: 3. In DNA form, the CDR3 reads TGTGCCAGCAGCATGGGACAGGGGTATGAAAAACTGTTTTTT. Residues: CASSMGQGYEKLFF.

This chain connects TRBV3-1 (or the pseudogene TRBV3-2) to TRBJ2-5; TRBD2 agrees at 7 bases. V lost 8 bases and J lost 9; bases outside the gene matches: 12. The CDR3 sequence is 13 residues long. Germline values: CDR1 LGHDT, CDR2 YNNKEL (reference sequence). The CDR3 loop is CASLRGGGGAQYF. The CDR3 nucleotides read TGTGCCAGCCTCCGGGGCGGGGGAGGGGCCCAGTACTTC.

This sequence joins TRBV4-1 and TRBJ1-1; D is possibly TRBD1 (6 bases). The CDR3 has 15 amino acids. V was cut by 1 base and J by 5 bases, with 14 bases left in between. The germline V gene encodes CDR1 MGHRA and CDR2 YSYEKL. For the CDR3, the DNA is TGCGCCAGCAGCCAAGGTCAAGGGGGAGGGACTGAAGCTTTCTTT. It specifies CASSQGQGGGTEAFF.

The chain uses TRBV7-9 and TRBJ1-2, with 7 bases aligning to TRBD1. V lost 5 bases, J lost 3 bases, and 9 bases stayed unmatched. This CDR3 is built from 15 residues. CDR1 and CDR2 (germline): SEHNR, FQNEAQ (reference sequence). The CDR3 here is CASSPLGGGYYGYTF. In DNA, the CDR3 is TGTGCCAGCAGCCCGTTAGGAGGGGGCTACTATGGCTACACCTTC.

The chain couples TRBV19 to TRBJ1-2; D is ambiguous. The CDR3 spans 12 residues. Germline V CDR1 and CDR2: LNHDA, SQIVND (reference sequence). The V gene lost 5 bases and the J gene lost 0 bases, with 4 bases spanning the gap. The CDR3 sequence: CASSQANYGYTF. The CDR3 DNA sequence: TGTGCCAGTAGTCAGGCTAACTATGGCTACACCTTC. Supplemented by reference TRBV19 and TRBJ1-2, the full variable domain reads DGGITQSPKYLFRKEGQNVTLSCEQNLNHDAMYWYRQDPGQGLRLIYYSQIVNDFQKGDIAEGYSVSREKKESFPLTVTSAQKNPTAFYLCASSQANYGYTFGSGTRLTVV.

The chain combines TRBV19 with TRBJ2-5; TRBD1 matches 7 bases. This CDR3 region has 14 residues. With V trimmed by 1 base and J by 2 bases, 1 base remained unmatched. CDR1 and CDR2 (germline): LNHDA, SQIVND (reference sequence). The CDR3 nucleotides read TGTGCCAGTAGTATAGGACAGGGTCAAGAGACCCAGTACTTC. It is translated as CASSIGQGQETQYF.

V gene TRBV7-6 combines with J gene TRBJ1-6; the D is unclear. Germline CDR1 and CDR2: SGHVS and FNYEAQ. V was clipped by 7 bases and J by 6 bases, with 25 bases between them. CDR3 length: 18 amino acids. For the CDR3, the DNA is TGTGCCAGCAATAAGTTCAGCACAGCGGCATATGGTAATTCACCCCTCCACTTT. This sequence encodes CASNKFSTAAYGNSPLHF.

The chain combines TRBV10-2 with TRBJ1-4, with 8 bases that match TRBD1. This CDR3 is built from 15 residues. V shed 3 bases, J shed 7 bases, and the junction held 7 bases outside the gene matches. Germline V gene sequence: CDR1 WSHSY, CDR2 SAAADI. CDR3 coding DNA: TGCGCCAGCAGTGATTATAGGACAGGGATTGAAAAACTGTTTTTT. Translated, it gives CASSDYRTGIEKLFF.

This clone is a singleton in its sample. The genes are TRBV6-5 and TRBJ1-1; no definite D call. Germline V gene sequence: CDR1 MNHEY, CDR2 SVGAGI. The CDR3 has 12 amino acids. V shed 4 bases and J shed 4 bases, with 7 bases lying between them. The CDR3 region is CASSSAGTEAFF. The CDR3, as DNA: TGTGCCAGCAGTTCGGCAGGCACTGAAGCTTTCTTT.

This chain connects TRBV5-1 to TRBJ1-6; D unclear. CDR1 and CDR2 from the germline V gene are SGHRS and YFSETQ. There are 14 residues in the CDR3. Trimming stripped 0 bases from V and 10 bases from J, with 11 bases between. The CDR3 loop reads CASSLDRERSPLHF. The CDR3 DNA reads as TGCGCCAGCAGCTTGGATAGAGAGAGATCACCCCTCCACTTT.

V usage is TRBV29-1 and J usage is TRBJ2-3; TRBD2 might be the D (6 bases). Germline-derived CDR1 and CDR2 are SQVTM and ANQGSEA. V lost 6 bases, J lost 6 bases, and 13 bases lay in between. The CDR3 consists of 12 residues. In DNA form, the CDR3 reads TGCAGCGTAGCTAGCGCCAGCGATACGCAGTATTTT. It yields the protein CSVASASDTQYF.

The V and J genes are TRBV5-6 and TRBJ1-2; 9 bases agree with TRBD1. Germline-derived CDR1 and CDR2 are SGHDT and YYEEEE. The J segment lost 2 bases and the V segment lost 7 bases, leaving 0 bases of the junction unmatched. The CDR3 runs 12 residues. The CDR3 loop reads CASGQGNYGYTF. As DNA, the CDR3 is TGTGCCAGCGGACAGGGGAACTATGGCTACACCTTC.

The rearrangement links TRBV19 to TRBJ1-2; no definite D call. The germline V gene encodes CDR1 LNHDA and CDR2 SQIVND (reference sequence). Trimming pared 8 bases from V and 8 bases from J, leaving 12 bases between. The CDR3 is made up of 11 amino acids. The CDR3 DNA is TGTGCCAGTTTGGACGGGGAAGGCTACACCTTC. This translates into CASLDGEGYTF.